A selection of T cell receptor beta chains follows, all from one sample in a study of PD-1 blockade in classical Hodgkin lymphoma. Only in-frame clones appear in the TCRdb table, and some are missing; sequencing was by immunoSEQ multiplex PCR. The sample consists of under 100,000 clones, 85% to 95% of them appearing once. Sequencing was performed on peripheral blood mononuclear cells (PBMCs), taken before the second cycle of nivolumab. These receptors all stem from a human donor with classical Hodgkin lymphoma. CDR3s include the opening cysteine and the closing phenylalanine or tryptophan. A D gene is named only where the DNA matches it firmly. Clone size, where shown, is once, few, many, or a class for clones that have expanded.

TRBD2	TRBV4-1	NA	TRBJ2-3	TGCGCCAGCAGCCAGACATCGACTAGCGGGAGAGGAACAGATACGCAGTATTTT	CASSQTSTSGRGTDTQYF
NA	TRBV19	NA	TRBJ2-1	TGTGCCAGTAGTATCTCGGCTGAGCAGTTCTTC	CASSISAEQFF
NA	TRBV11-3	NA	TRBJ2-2	TGTGCCAGCAGCCCAAGGGCAGGGGTGAACACCGGGGAGCTGTTTTTT	CASSPRAGVNTGELFF
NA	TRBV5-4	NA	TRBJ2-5	TGTGCCAGCAGCCCGAGGCAGGCGCAAGAGACCCAGTACTTC	CASSPRQAQETQYF
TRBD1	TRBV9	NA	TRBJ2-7	TGTGCCAGCAGCGTAGGGGGACAGGGGTCCTACGAGCAGTACTTC	CASSVGGQGSYEQYF
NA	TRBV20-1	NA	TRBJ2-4	TGCAGTGCAGGGGTCCTTAACATTCAGTACTTC	CSAGVLNIQYF
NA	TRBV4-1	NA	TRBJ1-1	TGCGCCAGCAGCCAAGTAGGGAGGACACTACGCACTGAAGCTTTCTTT	CASSQVGRTLRTEAFF
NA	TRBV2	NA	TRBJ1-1	TGTGCCAGCCGCGGGAACAGGGACGCTGAAGCTTTCTTT	CASRGNRDAEAFF
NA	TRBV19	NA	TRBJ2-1	TGTGCCAGTAGTATACTCCAGGAGCAGTTCTTC	CASSILQEQFF
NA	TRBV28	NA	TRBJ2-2	TGTGCCAGCAGTTTACCACCGTTTGGACCCAACACCGGGGAGCTGTTTTTT	CASSLPPFGPNTGELFF
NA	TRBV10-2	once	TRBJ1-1	TGCGCCAGCGGGAGAGGGATGAACACTGAAGCTTTCTTT	CASGRGMNTEAFF
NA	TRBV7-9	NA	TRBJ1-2	TGTGCCAGCAGCTTAAATAGCTATGGCTACACCTTC	CASSLNSYGYTF
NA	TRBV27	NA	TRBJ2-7	TGTGCCAGCAGTCCCTGGGCCGTCACGGGGGCCTACGAGCAGTACTTC	CASSPWAVTGAYEQYF
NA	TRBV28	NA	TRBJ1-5	TGTGCCAGCAGTTTAGTACCAGGGAGAAGCAATCAGCCCCAGCATTTT	CASSLVPGRSNQPQHF
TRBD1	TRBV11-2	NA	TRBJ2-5	TGTGCCAGCAGCTTAGGGGACAGGGTTTGGGGTCAAGAGACCCAGTACTTC	CASSLGDRVWGQETQYF
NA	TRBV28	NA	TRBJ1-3	TGTGCCAGCAGCCCCCCTTTCGGGAGCTCTGGAAACACCATATATTTT	CASSPPFGSSGNTIYF
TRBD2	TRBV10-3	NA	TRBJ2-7	TGTGCCATCCGAGGACTAGCGGACCACGAGCAGTACTTC	CAIRGLADHEQYF
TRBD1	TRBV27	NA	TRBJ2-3	TGTGCCAGCAGTTCAGGGGGTCCCACAGATACGCAGTATTTT	CASSSGGPTDTQYF
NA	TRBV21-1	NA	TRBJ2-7	TGTGCCAGCAACGACCGGGACAGGGGGCATTACGAGCAGTACTTC	CASNDRDRGHYEQYF
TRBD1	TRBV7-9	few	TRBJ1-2	TGTGCCAGCAGCTTGGGACAGGGTTACGATGGCTACACCTTC	CASSLGQGYDGYTF
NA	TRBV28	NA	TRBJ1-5	TGTGCCAGCATCTCGGACTGGAATCAGCCCCAGCATTTT	CASISDWNQPQHF
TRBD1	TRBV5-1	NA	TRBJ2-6	TGCGCCAGCAGCTTGGGACAGGGTTCCCGCTCTGGGGCCAACGTCCTGACTTTC	CASSLGQGSRSGANVLTF
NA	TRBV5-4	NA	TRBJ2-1	TGTGCCAGCAGCTTGAGAGAGGCTGGTGAGCAGTTCTTC	CASSLREAGEQFF